This T cell receptor beta chain was documented in a study of cytomegalovirus exposure and HLA in healthy donors. It was with 60 Vbeta and 13 Jbeta primers that the PCR ran. Data came from immunoSEQ multiplex PCR; TCRdb stores just in-frame clones and leaves some out. In the table there are about 160,000 clones, 65% to 85% of which are singletons. Comments on this clone: What it binds is unknown.

In germline, CDR1 is SNHLY, CDR2 FYNNEI. After removal of 6 bases from V and 2 bases from J, the junction contained 26 bases not matched to a gene. The CDR3 spans 21 residues. Study-wide points: Cytomegalovirus-associated TCR beta chains were listed, numbering under 200.

This chain connects TRBV2 to TRBJ2-7, with 9 bases fitting TRBD1. This receptor was obtained from a woman aged 18-29 years in good health and CMV-seronegative. Sequenced input: PBMCs. CDR3 residues: CASRLTGQGFSGDLDTYEQYF. Written as DNA, the CDR3 is TGTGCCAGCAGGCTTACGGGACAGGGTTTTAGTGGGGACTTAGATACCTACGAGCAGTACTTC.